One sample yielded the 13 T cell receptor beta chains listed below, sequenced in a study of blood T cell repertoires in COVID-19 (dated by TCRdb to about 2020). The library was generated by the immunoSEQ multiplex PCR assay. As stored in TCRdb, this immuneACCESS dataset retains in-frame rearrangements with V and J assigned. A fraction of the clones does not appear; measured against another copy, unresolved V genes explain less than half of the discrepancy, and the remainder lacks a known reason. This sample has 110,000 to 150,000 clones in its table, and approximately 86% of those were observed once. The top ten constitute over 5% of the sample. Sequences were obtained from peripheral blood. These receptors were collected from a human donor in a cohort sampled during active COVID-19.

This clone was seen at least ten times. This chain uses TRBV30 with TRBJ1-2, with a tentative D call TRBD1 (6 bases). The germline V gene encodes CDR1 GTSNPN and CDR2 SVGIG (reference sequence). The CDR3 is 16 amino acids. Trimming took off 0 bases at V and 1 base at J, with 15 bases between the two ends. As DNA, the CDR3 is TGTGCCTGGAGTGTACTCGGTTGGACAGATAACTATGGCTACACCTTC. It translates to CAWSVLGWTDNYGYTF.

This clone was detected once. The DNA of the CDR3 is TGTGCCAGCAGCCAAGATCTTGGGACAGGGAGAATAGCTAATGAAAAACTGTTTTTT. Protein: CASSQDLGTGRIANEKLFF. This chain connects TRBV14 to TRBJ1-4, with 9 nucleotides matching TRBD1. V dropped 0 bases and J dropped 3; count of bases not matched to a gene: 11. The CDR3 consists of 19 residues. Germline values: CDR1 SGHDN, CDR2 FVKESK.

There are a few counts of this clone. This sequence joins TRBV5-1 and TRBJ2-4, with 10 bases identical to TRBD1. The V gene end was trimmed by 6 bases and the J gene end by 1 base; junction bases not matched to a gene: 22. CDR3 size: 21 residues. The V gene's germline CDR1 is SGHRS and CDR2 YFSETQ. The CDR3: CASTPSRPGTGVVGAKNIQYF. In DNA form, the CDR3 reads TGCGCCAGCACCCCGAGCCGACCCGGGACAGGGGTGGTTGGTGCCAAAAACATTCAGTACTTC.

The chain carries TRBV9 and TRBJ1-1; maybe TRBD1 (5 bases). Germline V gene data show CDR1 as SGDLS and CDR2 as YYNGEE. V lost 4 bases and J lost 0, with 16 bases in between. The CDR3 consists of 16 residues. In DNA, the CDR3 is TGTGCCAGCAGCCGAACTGTGGGGCCTATGAACACTGAAGCTTTCTTT. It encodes CASSRTVGPMNTEAFF.

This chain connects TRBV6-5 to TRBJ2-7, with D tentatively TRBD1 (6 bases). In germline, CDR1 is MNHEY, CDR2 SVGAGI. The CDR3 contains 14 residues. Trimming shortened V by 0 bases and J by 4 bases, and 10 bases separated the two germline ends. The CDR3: CASSYSGRGYEQYF. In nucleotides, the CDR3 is TGTGCCAGCAGTTACTCCGGCAGGGGATACGAGCAGTACTTC.

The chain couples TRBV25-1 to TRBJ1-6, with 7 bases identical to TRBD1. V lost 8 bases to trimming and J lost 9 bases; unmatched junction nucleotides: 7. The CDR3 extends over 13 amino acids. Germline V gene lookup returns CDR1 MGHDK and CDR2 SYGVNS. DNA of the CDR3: TGTGCCAGCGGCGCTACAGGGGCTTCACCCCTCCACTTT. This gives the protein CASGATGASPLHF.

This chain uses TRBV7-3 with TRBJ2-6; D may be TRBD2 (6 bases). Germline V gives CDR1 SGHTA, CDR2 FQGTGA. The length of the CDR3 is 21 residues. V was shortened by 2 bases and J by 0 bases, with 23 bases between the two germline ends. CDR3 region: CASSLGGTWDGDSSGANVLTF. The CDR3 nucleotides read TGTGCCAGCAGCTTAGGCGGGACCTGGGACGGGGATAGCTCTGGGGCCAACGTCCTGACTTTC.

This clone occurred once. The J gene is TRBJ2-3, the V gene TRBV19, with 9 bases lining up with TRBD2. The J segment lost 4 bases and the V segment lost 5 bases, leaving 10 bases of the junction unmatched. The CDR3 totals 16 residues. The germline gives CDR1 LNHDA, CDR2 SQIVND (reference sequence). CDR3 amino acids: CASSAQGLAVADTQYF. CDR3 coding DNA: TGTGCCAGTAGTGCCCAGGGACTAGCCGTGGCAGATACGCAGTATTTT.

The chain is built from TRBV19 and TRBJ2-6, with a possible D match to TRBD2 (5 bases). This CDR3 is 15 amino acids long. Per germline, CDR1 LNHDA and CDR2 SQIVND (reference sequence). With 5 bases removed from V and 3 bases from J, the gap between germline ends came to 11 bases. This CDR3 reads CASSASGIGANVLTF. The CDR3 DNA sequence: TGTGCCAGTAGTGCCTCGGGGATTGGGGCCAACGTCCTGACTTTC.

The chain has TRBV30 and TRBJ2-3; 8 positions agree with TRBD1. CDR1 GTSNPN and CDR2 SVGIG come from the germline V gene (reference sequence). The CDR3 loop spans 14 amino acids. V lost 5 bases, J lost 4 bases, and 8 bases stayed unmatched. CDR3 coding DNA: TGTGCCTGGGCAACAGGGGGTGGGGCAGATACGCAGTATTTT. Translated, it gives CAWATGGGADTQYF.

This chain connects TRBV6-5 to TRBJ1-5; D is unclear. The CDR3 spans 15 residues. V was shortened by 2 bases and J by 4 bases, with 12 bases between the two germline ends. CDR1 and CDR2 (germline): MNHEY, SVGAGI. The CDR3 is CASSYAGGGNQPQHF. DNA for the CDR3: TGTGCCAGCAGTTACGCTGGAGGAGGAAATCAGCCCCAGCATTTT.

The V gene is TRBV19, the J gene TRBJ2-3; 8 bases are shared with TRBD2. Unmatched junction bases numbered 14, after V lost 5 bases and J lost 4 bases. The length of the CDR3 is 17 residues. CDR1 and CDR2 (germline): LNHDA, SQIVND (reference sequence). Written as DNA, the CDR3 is TGTGCCAGTAGTTTAGCCCAATCCCCGGGGGGGCCAGATACGCAGTATTTT. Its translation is CASSLAQSPGGPDTQYF.

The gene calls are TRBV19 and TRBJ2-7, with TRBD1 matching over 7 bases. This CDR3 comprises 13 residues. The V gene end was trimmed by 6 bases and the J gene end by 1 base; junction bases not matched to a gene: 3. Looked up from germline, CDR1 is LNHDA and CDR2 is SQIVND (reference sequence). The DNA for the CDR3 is TGTGCCAGTAGCTCGGACAGGTCCTACGAGCAGTACTTC. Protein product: CASSSDRSYEQYF.